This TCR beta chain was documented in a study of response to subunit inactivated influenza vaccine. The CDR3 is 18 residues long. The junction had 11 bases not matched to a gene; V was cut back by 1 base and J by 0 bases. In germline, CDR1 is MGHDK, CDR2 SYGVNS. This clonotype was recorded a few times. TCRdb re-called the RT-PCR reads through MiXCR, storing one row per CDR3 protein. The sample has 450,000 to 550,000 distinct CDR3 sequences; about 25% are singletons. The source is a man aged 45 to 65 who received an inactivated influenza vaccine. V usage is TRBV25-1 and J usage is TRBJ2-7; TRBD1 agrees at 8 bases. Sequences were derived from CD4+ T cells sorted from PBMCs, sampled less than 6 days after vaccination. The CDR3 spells CASSESLGDRRTSYEQYF. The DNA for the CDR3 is TGTGCCAGCAGTGAATCCTTAGGGGACAGGCGTACCTCCTACGAGCAGTACTTC.